The 2 T cell receptor beta chains below come from one sample, sequenced in a study of spatial heterogeneity in lung cancer (dated by TCRdb to about 2019). The paper's findings and limits, for the study overall: The tumor nonsynonymous mutation count correlated with the number of expanded alpha and beta TCRs within the tumor.

The library relied on 5' RACE. Sequencing was carried out with a NextSeq 500. The public reads were reprocessed in TCRdb via fastp at Q25 and MiXCR, keeping in-frame beta chains. For every CDR3 protein sequence, its rows merge into one entry that carries the most common genes and DNA. The table for this sample lists about 24,000 distinct CDR3 sequences; about 9.3% of them were counted only once. The leading ten clones occupy 7.7% of the sample. The time point label corresponds to: sample taken at primary tumor resection. The antigens for these receptors are not known. The input for sequencing was lung tumor tissue, taken at surgery. The source of these receptors is a male donor with early-stage non-small cell lung cancer.

In regard to this clonotype: Lacking the conserved final phenylalanine or tryptophan, this CDR3 likely reflects a read error. This chain links TRBV11-1 with TRBJ2-3; D is uncertain. Between the trimmed V and J ends, which lost 1 base and 2 bases, there was a span of 4 bases. Looked up from germline, CDR1 is SGHAT and CDR2 is FQDESV (reference sequence). This CDR3 is built from 13 residues. CDR3 DNA sequence: TGTGCCAGCAGCTTAGGGGTCACAGATACGCAGTATTCT. Translated: CASSLGVTDTQYS.

The table lists this clonotype with a few counts. V gene TRBV5-1 combines with J gene TRBJ2-7; 11 bases match TRBD2. CDR1 is SGHRS, CDR2 YFSETQ, per germline. CDR3 length: 14 amino acids. The V gene end was trimmed by 5 bases and the J gene end by 2 bases; junction bases not matched to a gene: 3. The CDR3 DNA is TGCGCCAGCAGGAAGACTAGCGGGACCTACGAGCAGTACTTC. This translates into CASRKTSGTYEQYF.